Below are 20 T cell receptor beta chains sequenced from a single sample in a study of blood T cell repertoires in COVID-19. Repertoires were generated with immunoSEQ multiplex PCR, while TCRdb's copy carries only in-frame clones and drops some. The table includes roughly 400,000 clones, 85% to 90% detected once. Specimen: PBMCs or T cells enriched from blood (not recorded which). Receptors were obtained from a man aged 30 to 45 who had recovered from COVID-19.

This chain uses TRBV18 with TRBJ2-3, with no clear D. The CDR3 length is 15 residues. The germline V and J ends were trimmed by 0 bases and 3 bases, with 10 bases remaining between them. In germline, CDR1 is KGHSH, CDR2 LQKENI. CDR3 DNA: TGTGCCAGCTCACCACCTTCTACCTCAACAGATACGCAGTATTTT. It yields the protein CASSPPSTSTDTQYF.

The rearrangement links TRBV10-3 to TRBJ2-2; 15 bases fit TRBD2. CDR1 ENHRY and CDR2 SYGVKD come from the germline V gene. The CDR3 consists of 17 residues. Germline trimming cut 6 bases from V and 4 bases from J; bases unmatched to any gene: 6. The CDR3 DNA sequence: TGTGCCATCAGACCGGGACTAGCGGGAGGTAGCACCGGGGAGCTGTTTTTT. This sequence encodes CAIRPGLAGGSTGELFF.

The chain uses TRBV28 and TRBJ1-5, with D possibly TRBD1 on 6 matching bases. Germline V gives CDR1 MDHEN, CDR2 SYDVKM. The CDR3 length is 16 residues. V dropped 6 bases and J dropped 0 bases, with 15 bases sitting between them. The CDR3 nucleotides read TGTGCCAGCAGCCAGGGGCCAATTTATAGCAATCAGCCCCAGCATTTT. It is translated as CASSQGPIYSNQPQHF.

The V and J genes are TRBV15 and TRBJ1-2, with unresolved D. V lost 0 bases, J lost 4 bases, and 12 bases lay in between. In germline, CDR1 is LNHNV, CDR2 YYDKDF (reference sequence). CDR3 length: 15 amino acids. DNA of the CDR3: TGTGCCACCAGCAGAGATCTCCAGGTCCCCTATGGCTACACCTTC. Amino acids: CATSRDLQVPYGYTF. The whole variable domain, filled in from reference TRBV15 and TRBJ1-2, reads DAMVIQNPRYQVTQFGKPVTLSCSQTLNHNVMYWYQQKSSQAPKLLFHYYDKDFNNEADTPDNFQSRRPNTSFCFLDIRSPGLGDTAMYLCATSRDLQVPYGYTFGSGTRLTVV.

This clone was seen just once. This sequence joins TRBV5-4 and TRBJ1-4; perhaps TRBD1 as D (5 bases). Trimming took 6 bases from V and 8 from J, leaving 14 bases between them. CDR1 is SGHNT, CDR2 YYREEE, per germline (reference sequence). CDR3 length: 13 amino acids. CDR3: CASTFLPGEKLFF. As DNA, the CDR3 is TGTGCCAGCACTTTTCTGCCAGGGGAAAAACTGTTTTTT.

The chain uses TRBV5-1 and TRBJ1-1, with 10 bases aligning to TRBD1. With V trimmed by 4 bases and J by 4 bases, 7 bases remained unmatched. Germline CDR1 SGHRS, CDR2 YFSETQ. This CDR3 has 15 amino acids. CDR3 coding DNA: TGCGCCAGCAGCCCGACAGGGGGCGCCGGCACTGAAGCTTTCTTT. The encoded protein is CASSPTGGAGTEAFF.

The gene calls are TRBV12-3 or TRBV12-4 and TRBJ1-2; D is possibly TRBD1 (5 bases). V lost 3 bases to trimming and J lost 7 bases, with 6 bases between them. This CDR3 region has 11 residues. CDR3 nucleotide sequence: TGTGCCAGCAGTTTTCAGGGTGGCTACACCTTC. Its translation is CASSFQGGYTF.

This clone is a singleton in its sample. J is TRBJ1-5 and V is TRBV18; 10 bases are a match to TRBD1. Trimming removed 5 bases from V and 7 bases from J; junction bases left unmatched: 14. The length of the CDR3 is 17 residues. Germline loops: CDR1 KGHSH, CDR2 LQKENI. In nucleotides, the CDR3 is TGTGCCAGCTCAGTAACCTTCACCGGGACAGGGGACCAGCCCCAGCATTTT. This translates into CASSVTFTGTGDQPQHF.

This rearrangement joins TRBV3-1 (or the pseudogene TRBV3-2) to TRBJ1-2, with 9 nucleotides matching TRBD1. The V and J ends lost 0 bases and 6 bases, in that order; junction bases with no gene match: 5. The CDR3 length is 15 residues. The germline V gene has CDR1 LGHDT and CDR2 YNNKEL (reference sequence). The CDR3, as DNA: TGTGCCAGCAGCCAAGATCTCGGGACAGGGCATGGCTACACCTTC. It translates to CASSQDLGTGHGYTF.

Here the CDR3 reads CASSQESTGYGYTF. DNA of the CDR3: TGTGCCAGCAGCCAAGAGAGCACAGGATATGGCTACACCTTC. The chain employs TRBV4-2 and TRBJ1-2, with D possibly being TRBD1 (5 bases). Germline values: CDR1 LGHNA, CDR2 YNFKEQ. CDR3 length: 14 residues. V lost 0 bases, J lost 5 bases, and 10 bases lay in between.

This chain's CDR3 is CASSSLDSYEQYF. The CDR3 DNA reads TGTGCCAGCAGTTCGCTAGATTCCTACGAGCAGTACTTC. The gene calls are TRBV28 and TRBJ2-7, with D uncertain. Germline-derived CDR1 and CDR2 are MDHEN and SYDVKM. The CDR3 is 13 amino acids. V lost 4 bases and J 1 base, leaving 8 bases between the germline ends.

The V gene is TRBV9, the J gene TRBJ2-5, with a tentative D call TRBD1 (6 bases). Germline CDR1 SGDLS, CDR2 YYNGEE. This CDR3 contains 16 residues. Trimming took 2 bases from V and 4 from J, leaving 18 bases between them. The CDR3 coding sequence is TGTGCCAGCAGCGTCACAGGGCAGCCCTGGGGAGAGACCCAGTACTTC. Its translation is CASSVTGQPWGETQYF. The entire variable domain, with the rest obtained from reference TRBV9 and TRBJ2-5, is as follows: DSGVTQTPKHLITATGQRVTLRCSPRSGDLSVYWYQQSLDQGLQFLIQYYNGEERAKGNILERFSAQQFPDLHSELNLSSLELGDSALYFCASSVTGQPWGETQYFGPGTRLLVL.

V gene TRBV19 combines with J gene TRBJ1-1, with 7 bases lining up with TRBD1. Germline CDR1 reads LNHDA; CDR2 reads SQIVND (reference sequence). J was trimmed by 1 base and V by 5 bases; bases with no gene match: 7. The CDR3 is 15 amino acids. DNA for the CDR3: TGTGCCAGTAGTCCCGACAGGGTGGCGAACACTGAAGCTTTCTTT. Its protein is CASSPDRVANTEAFF. The complete variable domain, with remaining parts taken from reference TRBV19 and TRBJ1-1, reads DGGITQSPKYLFRKEGQNVTLSCEQNLNHDAMYWYRQDPGQGLRLIYYSQIVNDFQKGDIAEGYSVSREKKESFPLTVTSAQKNPTAFYLCASSPDRVANTEAFFGQGTRLTVV.

This chain connects TRBV19 to TRBJ2-7, with D possibly being TRBD2 (5 bases). CDR1 is LNHDA and CDR2 is SQIVND in the germline V gene (reference sequence). Trimming left V 1 base short and J 0 bases short, with 10 bases between. CDR3 length: 15 residues. The CDR3 sequence is CASSIGEGSSYEQYF. The CDR3, as DNA: TGTGCCAGTAGTATAGGAGAGGGCAGCTCCTACGAGCAGTACTTC.

The chain carries TRBV9 and TRBJ1-2; 9 bases fit TRBD1. Trimming took 3 bases from V and 5 from J; bases not matched to a gene: 8. The CDR3 covers 15 residues. Per the germline V gene, CDR1 is SGDLS and CDR2 is YYNGEE. The CDR3 DNA reads TGTGCCAGCAGCGGCGGACCGGGACAGGGATATGGCTACACCTTC. It translates to CASSGGPGQGYGYTF.

The chain employs TRBV2 and TRBJ2-3, with 7 bases matching TRBD1. The germline V gene has CDR1 SNHLY and CDR2 FYNNEI. V shed 4 bases and J 5 bases; nucleotides not matched to a gene: 3. There are 13 residues in the CDR3. CDR3 coding DNA: TGTGCCAGCAGTGCCCGGACAGGAGATACGCAGTATTTT. It encodes CASSARTGDTQYF.

The gene calls are TRBV2 and TRBJ2-5; possibly TRBD2 for D (6 bases). This CDR3 is 15 amino acids long. V shed 6 bases and J shed 1 base, with 15 bases lying between them. Germline assignment: CDR1 SNHLY and CDR2 FYNNEI. CDR3: CASSDTGTSQETQYF. CDR3 bases: TGTGCCAGCAGCGACACCGGGACTTCCCAAGAGACCCAGTACTTC.

The chain combines TRBV9 with TRBJ2-5; D perhaps matches TRBD1 (6 bases). V shed 4 bases and J shed 5 bases, with 9 bases lying between them. The length of the CDR3 is 12 residues. CDR1 is SGDLS and CDR2 is YYNGEE in the germline V gene. The CDR3 DNA is TGTGCCAGCAGCCCCCAGGGGGAGACCCAGTACTTC. Residues: CASSPQGETQYF.

The rearrangement links TRBV7-8 to TRBJ2-6; 8 bases fit TRBD1. The germline V gene encodes CDR1 SGHVS and CDR2 FQNEAQ. The J segment lost 3 bases and the V segment lost 4 bases, leaving 5 bases of the junction unmatched. The CDR3 runs 16 residues. The CDR3 DNA reads TGTGCCAGCAGCTGGCAGGGGGCTTATGGGGCCAACGTCCTGACTTTC. It encodes CASSWQGAYGANVLTF.

This rearrangement joins TRBV30 to TRBJ1-5; 8 positions agree with TRBD1. This CDR3 region has 13 residues. In germline, CDR1 is GTSNPN, CDR2 SVGIG (reference sequence). Germline trimming cut 2 bases from V and 6 bases from J; bases unmatched to any gene: 3. DNA for the CDR3: TGTGCCTGGAGTTCAGGGGGCGGTCAGCCCCAGCATTTT. Translated, it gives CAWSSGGGQPQHF.